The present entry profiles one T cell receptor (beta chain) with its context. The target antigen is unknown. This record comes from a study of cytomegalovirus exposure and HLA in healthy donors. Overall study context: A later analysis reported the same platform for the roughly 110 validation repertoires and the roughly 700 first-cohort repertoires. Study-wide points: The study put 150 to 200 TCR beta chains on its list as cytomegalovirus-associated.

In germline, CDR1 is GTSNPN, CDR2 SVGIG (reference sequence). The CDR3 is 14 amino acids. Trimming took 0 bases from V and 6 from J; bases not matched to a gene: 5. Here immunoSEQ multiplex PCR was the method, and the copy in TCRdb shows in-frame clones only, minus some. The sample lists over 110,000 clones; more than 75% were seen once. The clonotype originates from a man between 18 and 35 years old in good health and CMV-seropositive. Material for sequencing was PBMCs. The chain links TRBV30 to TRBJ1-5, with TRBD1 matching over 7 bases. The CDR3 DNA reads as TGTGCCTGGAGTGTTCGACAGGGCGCTCAGCCCCAGCATTTT. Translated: CAWSVRQGAQPQHF.